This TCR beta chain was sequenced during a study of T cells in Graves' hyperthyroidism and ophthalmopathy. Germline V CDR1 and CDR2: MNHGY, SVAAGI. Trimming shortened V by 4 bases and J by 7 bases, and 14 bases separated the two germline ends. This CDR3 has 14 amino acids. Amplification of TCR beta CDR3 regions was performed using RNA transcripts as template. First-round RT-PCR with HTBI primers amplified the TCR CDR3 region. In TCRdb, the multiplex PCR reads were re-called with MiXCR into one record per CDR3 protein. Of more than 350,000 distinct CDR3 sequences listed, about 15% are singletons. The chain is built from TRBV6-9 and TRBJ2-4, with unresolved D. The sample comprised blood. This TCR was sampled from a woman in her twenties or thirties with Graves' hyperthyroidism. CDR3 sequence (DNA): TGTGCCAGCAGTTTGCAGGTCACGAGGAACATTCAGTACTTC. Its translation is CASSLQVTRNIQYF.